This T cell receptor (beta chain) was sequenced in a study of spatial heterogeneity in lung cancer. The wider study: The authors sequenced available follow-up PBMC samples, taken a median of around 2 years after resection. The average appearance count of each unique TCR and UMI combination in raw reads was more than ten. Study outcomes and limitations: Ubiquitous, expanded tumor-derived TCRs were more frequently observed in blood at resection than at follow-up.

TCRdb re-called the 5' RACE reads with MiXCR, one entry per CDR3 protein. The sample has approximately 380 distinct CDR3 sequences; just under 30% are singletons. This clonotype was observed a few times. Its antigen is currently unknown. Because this beta chain is a stray read in a library intended to capture alpha chains, its abundance should not be given much weight. Time point in this sample: blood at routine non-recurrence follow-up after resection. The input material, whole RNA from tumor, nontumor lung or frozen PBMC, was sequenced unsorted. Germline V CDR1 and CDR2: MDHEN, SYDVKM. V was cut by 5 bases and J by 5 bases, with 1 base left in between. The CDR3 covers 10 residues.

The TCR comes from a male donor with early-stage non-small cell lung cancer. The V call is TRBV28, the J call TRBJ2-1; the D is unclear. The source material was PBMCs, sampled at follow-up. CDR3 nucleotide sequence: TGTGCCAGCAGTCACAATGAGCAGTTCTTC. The encoded protein is CASSHNEQFF.